A single sample gave rise to the 9 T cell receptor beta chains below, sequenced in a study of T cell responses to AZD1222 COVID-19 vaccine. TCRdb's copy holds only in-frame clones and misses some; the assay was immunoSEQ multiplex PCR. The profile shows approximately 150,000 clones, around nine tenths of them singletons. This material consisted of peripheral blood, taken 28 days after the second AZD1222 dose. The receptors here all came from an adult who received the AZD1222 COVID-19 vaccine.

This clone was counted between two and nine times. The chain combines TRBV4-2 with TRBJ2-1; D may correspond to TRBD1 or TRBD2 (5 bases each). V lost 1 base to trimming and J lost 7 bases, with 8 bases between them. Germline-derived CDR1 and CDR2 are LGHNA and YNFKEQ. This CDR3 is built from 13 residues. The CDR3 region has the DNA TGTGCCAGCAGCCAAGGGGACCGGAATGAGCAGTTCTTC. Its protein product is CASSQGDRNEQFF.

The chain links TRBV6-5 to TRBJ2-7; D gene ambiguous. V was pared by 0 bases and J by 3 bases, with 12 bases between. This CDR3 contains 15 residues. CDR1 and CDR2 from the germline V gene are MNHEY and SVGAGI. This CDR3 is CASSYSGPPGYEQYF. The CDR3 DNA is TGTGCCAGCAGTTACTCCGGTCCCCCAGGCTACGAGCAGTACTTC.

This clone was recorded only once. The chain joins TRBV5-6 to TRBJ2-1; D is possibly TRBD2 (6 bases). CDR1 SGHDT and CDR2 YYEEEE come from the germline V gene. CDR3 length equals 15 residues. V was cut by 3 bases and J by 4 bases, with 14 bases left in between. Written as DNA, the CDR3 is TGTGCCAGCAGCTCGGGTGGGGGGATATACAATGAGCAGTTCTTC. It codes for CASSSGGGIYNEQFF.

This clone was observed a handful of times. The chain joins TRBV11-2 to TRBJ2-3; the D gene is possibly TRBD2 (6 bases). The length of the CDR3 is 14 residues. CDR1 SGHAT and CDR2 FQNNGV come from the germline V gene. Between the trimmed V and J ends, which lost 1 base and 6 bases, there was a span of 11 bases. The CDR3 is CASSLASSEDTQYF. The CDR3 nucleotides read TGTGCCAGCAGCTTAGCCTCTAGCGAGGATACGCAGTATTTT.

The chain couples TRBV4-1 to TRBJ2-1; tentatively, D is TRBD1 (6 bases). This CDR3 has 16 residues. Looked up from germline, CDR1 is MGHRA and CDR2 is YSYEKL. Between the trimmed V and J ends, which lost 3 bases and 0 bases, there was a span of 12 bases. This CDR3 is CASSHLGTLSYNEQFF. DNA of the CDR3: TGCGCCAGCAGCCATCTAGGGACACTCTCCTACAATGAGCAGTTCTTC.

This chain joins TRBV6-5 and TRBJ2-7; 7 bases match TRBD1. Trimming took 6 bases from V and 3 from J; bases not matched to a gene: 11. The CDR3 extends over 15 amino acids. Germline assignment: CDR1 MNHEY and CDR2 SVGAGI. The CDR3 is CASRKGTVSYYEQYF. CDR3 nucleotides: TGTGCCAGCAGGAAGGGGACAGTAAGTTACTACGAGCAGTACTTC.

V usage is TRBV5-4 and J usage is TRBJ1-2; perhaps TRBD1 as D (5 bases). Trimming shortened V by 3 bases and J by 6 bases, and 12 bases separated the two germline ends. Germline V lookup: CDR1 SGHNT, CDR2 YYREEE (reference sequence). This CDR3 is built from 13 residues. CDR3 DNA: TGTGCCAGCAGCTCCCCCGGGGACGATGGCTACACCTTC. It encodes CASSSPGDDGYTF. The full variable domain, completed using reference TRBV5-4 and TRBJ1-2, is ETGVTQSPTHLIKTRGQQVTLRCSSQSGHNTVSWYQQALGQGPQFIFQYYREEENGRGNFPPRFSGLQFPNYSSELNVNALELDDSALYLCASSSPGDDGYTFGSGTRLTVV.

The chain joins TRBV6-5 to TRBJ1-6; no clear D gene. Trimming took off 5 bases at V and 10 bases at J, with 12 bases between the two ends. This CDR3 has 13 residues. CDR1 and CDR2 (germline): MNHEY, SVGAGI. The CDR3 protein is CASSNLNGSPLHF. The CDR3, as DNA: TGTGCCAGCAGTAACCTCAACGGATCACCCCTCCACTTT.

This clone was detected once. The J gene is TRBJ2-5, the V gene TRBV12-5; TRBD1 might be the D (6 bases). V shed 1 base and J shed 0 bases, with 15 bases lying between them. This CDR3 contains 17 residues. CDR1 is LGHNT, CDR2 FRNRAP, per germline. The CDR3 bases are TGTGCTAGTGGTTTGGACACAGGGATGTCGTACCAAGAGACCCAGTACTTC. It encodes CASGLDTGMSYQETQYF.